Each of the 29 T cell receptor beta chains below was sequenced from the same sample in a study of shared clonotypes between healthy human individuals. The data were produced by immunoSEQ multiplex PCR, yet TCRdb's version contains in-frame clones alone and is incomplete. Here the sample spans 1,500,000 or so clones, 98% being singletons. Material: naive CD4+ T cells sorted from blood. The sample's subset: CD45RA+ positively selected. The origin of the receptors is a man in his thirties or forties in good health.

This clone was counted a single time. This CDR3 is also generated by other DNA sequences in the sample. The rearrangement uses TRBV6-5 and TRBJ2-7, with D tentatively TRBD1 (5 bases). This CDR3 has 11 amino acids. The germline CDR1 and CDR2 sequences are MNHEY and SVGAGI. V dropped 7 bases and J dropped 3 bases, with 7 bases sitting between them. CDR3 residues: CASTQGYEQYF. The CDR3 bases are TGTGCCAGCACTCAGGGCTACGAGCAGTACTTC.

The CDR3 DNA follows: TGTGCCAGTAGTATCGACGGGGGACTAGCGGCCAGGAATGAGCAGTTCTTC. The encoded protein is CASSIDGGLAARNEQFF. The chain is built from TRBV19 and TRBJ2-1; TRBD2 aligns across 11 bases. The germline V gene has CDR1 LNHDA and CDR2 SQIVND (reference sequence). The length of the CDR3 is 17 residues. The V gene end was trimmed by 3 bases and the J gene end by 7 bases; junction bases not matched to a gene: 11.

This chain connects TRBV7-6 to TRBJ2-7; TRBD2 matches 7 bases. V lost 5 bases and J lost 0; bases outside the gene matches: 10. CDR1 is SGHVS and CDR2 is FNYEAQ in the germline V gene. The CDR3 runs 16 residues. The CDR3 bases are TGTGCCAGCAGCCCTAGCCTTAGCGGGTACTCCTACGAGCAGTACTTC. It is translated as CASSPSLSGYSYEQYF. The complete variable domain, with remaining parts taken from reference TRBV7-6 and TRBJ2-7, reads GAGVSQSPRYKVTKRGQDVALRCDPISGHVSLYWYRQALGQGPEFLTYFNYEAQQDKSGLPNDRFSAERPEGSISTLTIQRTEQRDSAMYRCASSPSLSGYSYEQYFGPGTRLTVT.

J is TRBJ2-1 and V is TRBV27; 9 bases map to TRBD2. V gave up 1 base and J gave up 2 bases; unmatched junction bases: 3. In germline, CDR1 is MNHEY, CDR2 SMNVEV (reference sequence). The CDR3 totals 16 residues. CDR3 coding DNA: TGTGCCAGCAGTTTATTTGCGGGAGGGCCCTACAATGAGCAGTTCTTC. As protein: CASSLFAGGPYNEQFF.

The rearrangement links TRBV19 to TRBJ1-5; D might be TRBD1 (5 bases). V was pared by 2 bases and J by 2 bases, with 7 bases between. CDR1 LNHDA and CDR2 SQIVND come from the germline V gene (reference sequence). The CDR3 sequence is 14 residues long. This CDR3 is CASSILTGNQPQHF. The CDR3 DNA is TGTGCCAGTAGTATACTGACAGGCAATCAGCCCCAGCATTTT.

CDR3 residues: CASKAGTLITDTQYF. The DNA for the CDR3 is TGTGCCAGCAAAGCCGGGACTTTAATCACAGATACGCAGTATTTT. The chain has TRBV5-6 and TRBJ2-3; D is perhaps TRBD2 (6 bases). The CDR3 runs to 15 residues. Germline-derived CDR1 and CDR2 are SGHDT and YYEEEE. The V end lost 6 bases, the J end lost 2 bases, and 16 bases lay between the germline ends.

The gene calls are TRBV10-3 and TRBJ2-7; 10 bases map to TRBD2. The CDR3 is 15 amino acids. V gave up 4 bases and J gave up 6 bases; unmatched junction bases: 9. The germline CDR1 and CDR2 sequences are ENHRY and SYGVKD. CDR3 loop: CAISASGSKGSEQYF. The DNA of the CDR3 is TGTGCCATCAGTGCTAGCGGGAGTAAGGGCAGCGAGCAGTACTTC.

The CDR3 sequence: CASSLARGGYQPQHF. The CDR3 coding sequence is TGTGCCAGCAGCTTAGCTCGGGGTGGGTATCAGCCCCAGCATTTT. The chain uses TRBV7-2 and TRBJ1-5; no clear D gene. The V end was cut by 0 bases, the J end by 5 bases, with 11 bases between. The CDR3 has 15 amino acids. Per germline, CDR1 SGHTA and CDR2 FQGNSA.

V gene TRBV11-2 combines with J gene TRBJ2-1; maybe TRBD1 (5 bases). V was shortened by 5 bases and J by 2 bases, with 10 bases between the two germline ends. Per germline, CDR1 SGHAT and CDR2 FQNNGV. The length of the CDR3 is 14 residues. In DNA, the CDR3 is TGTGCCAGCAGCCCCCAGGGCCCCTACAATGAGCAGTTCTTC. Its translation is CASSPQGPYNEQFF.

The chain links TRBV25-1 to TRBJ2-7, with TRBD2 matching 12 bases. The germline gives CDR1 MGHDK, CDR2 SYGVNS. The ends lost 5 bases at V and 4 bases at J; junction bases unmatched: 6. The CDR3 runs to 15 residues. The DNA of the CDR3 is TGTGCCAGCAGTAAACTAGCGGGAGGATTGTACGAGCAGTACTTC. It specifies CASSKLAGGLYEQYF.

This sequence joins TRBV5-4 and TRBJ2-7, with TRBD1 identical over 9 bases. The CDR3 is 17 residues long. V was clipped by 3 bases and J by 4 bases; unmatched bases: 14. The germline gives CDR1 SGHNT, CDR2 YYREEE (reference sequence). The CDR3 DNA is TGTGCCAGCAGCTCGGGGGGATCGGACAGGGGAACTTACGAGCAGTACTTC. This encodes CASSSGGSDRGTYEQYF.

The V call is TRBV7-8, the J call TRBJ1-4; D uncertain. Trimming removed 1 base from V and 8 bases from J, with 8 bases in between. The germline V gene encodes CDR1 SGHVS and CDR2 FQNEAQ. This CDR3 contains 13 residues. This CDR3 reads CASSLVRWEKLFF. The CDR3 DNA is TGTGCCAGCAGCTTAGTTAGGTGGGAAAAACTGTTTTTT.

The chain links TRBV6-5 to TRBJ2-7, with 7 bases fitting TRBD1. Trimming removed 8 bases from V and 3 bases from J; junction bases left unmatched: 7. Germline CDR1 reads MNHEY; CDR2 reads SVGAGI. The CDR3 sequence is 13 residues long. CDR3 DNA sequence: TGTGCCAGCGGACCGGGACAGAGCTACGAGCAGTACTTC. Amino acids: CASGPGQSYEQYF.

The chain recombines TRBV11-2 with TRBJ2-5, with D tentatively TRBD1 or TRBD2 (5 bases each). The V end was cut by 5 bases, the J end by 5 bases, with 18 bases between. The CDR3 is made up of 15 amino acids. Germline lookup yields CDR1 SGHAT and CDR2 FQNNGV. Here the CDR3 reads CASSPGAEARETQYF. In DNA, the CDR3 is TGTGCCAGCAGCCCCGGGGCCGAGGCCAGGGAGACCCAGTACTTC. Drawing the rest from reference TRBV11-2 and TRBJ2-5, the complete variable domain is EAGVAQSPRYKIIEKRQSVAFWCNPISGHATLYWYQQILGQGPKLLIQFQNNGVVDDSQLPKDRFSAERLKGVDSTLKIQPAKLEDSAVYLCASSPGAEARETQYFGPGTRLLVL.

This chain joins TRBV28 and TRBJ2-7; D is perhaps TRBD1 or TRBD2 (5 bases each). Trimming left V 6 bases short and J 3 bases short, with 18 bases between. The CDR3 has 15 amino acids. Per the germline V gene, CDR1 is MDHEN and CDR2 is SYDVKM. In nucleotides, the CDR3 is TGTGCCAGCAGGCCGGGGACGTACACTGGCTACGAGCAGTACTTC. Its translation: CASRPGTYTGYEQYF.

The CDR3 is CASSLPVPNPTAEQYF. The CDR3 region has the DNA TGTGCCAGCAGCTTGCCCGTACCCAACCCCACTGCGGAGCAGTACTTC. The chain is built from TRBV11-2 and TRBJ2-7; D gene unclear. Germline loops: CDR1 SGHAT, CDR2 FQNNGV. CDR3 length: 16 residues. Trimming left V 3 bases short and J 7 bases short, with 22 bases between.

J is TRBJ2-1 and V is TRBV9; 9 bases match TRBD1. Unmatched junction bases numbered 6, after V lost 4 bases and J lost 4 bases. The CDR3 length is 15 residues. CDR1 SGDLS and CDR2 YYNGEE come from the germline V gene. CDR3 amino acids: CASSTGTGSYNEQFF. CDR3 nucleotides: TGTGCCAGCAGCACCGGGACAGGGTCTTACAATGAGCAGTTCTTC.

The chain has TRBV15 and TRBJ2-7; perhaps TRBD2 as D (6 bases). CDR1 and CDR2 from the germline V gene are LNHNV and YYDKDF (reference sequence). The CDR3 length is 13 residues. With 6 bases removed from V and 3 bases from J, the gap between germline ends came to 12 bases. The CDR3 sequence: CATSPGGNYEQYF. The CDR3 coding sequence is TGTGCCACCAGTCCCGGGGGAAACTACGAGCAGTACTTC.

CDR3: CASSWGVAGSTGELFF. In DNA form, the CDR3 reads TGCGCCAGCAGCTGGGGAGTAGCGGGTAGCACCGGGGAGCTGTTTTTT. The rearrangement joins TRBV5-1 to TRBJ2-2, with TRBD2 matching over 7 bases. Germline CDR1 SGHRS, CDR2 YFSETQ. With 3 bases clipped from V and 4 bases from J, the junction kept 9 bases outside the gene matches. This CDR3 comprises 16 residues. Full variable domain (outside the CDR3, taken from reference TRBV5-1 and TRBJ2-2): KAGVTQTPRYLIKTRGQQVTLSCSPISGHRSVSWYQQTPGQGLQFLFEYFSETQRNKGNFPGRFSGRQFSNSRSEMNVSTLELGDSALYLCASSWGVAGSTGELFFGEGSRLTVL.

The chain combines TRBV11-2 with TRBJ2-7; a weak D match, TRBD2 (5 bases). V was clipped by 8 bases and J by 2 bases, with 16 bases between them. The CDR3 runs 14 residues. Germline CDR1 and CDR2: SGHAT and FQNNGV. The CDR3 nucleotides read TGTGCCAGCGGGCGGGCCAGACCCCCCTACGAGCAGTACTTC. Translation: CASGRARPPYEQYF.

CDR3 nucleotides: TGTGCCAGCAGCTTTGCGGGGAGAGCTTCCTACGAGCAGTACTTC. It yields the protein CASSFAGRASYEQYF. This sequence joins TRBV5-4 and TRBJ2-7, with a weak D call TRBD2 (6 bases). Trimming shortened V by 2 bases and J by 1 base, and 13 bases separated the two germline ends. The CDR3 totals 15 residues. Germline loops: CDR1 SGHNT, CDR2 YYREEE (reference sequence).

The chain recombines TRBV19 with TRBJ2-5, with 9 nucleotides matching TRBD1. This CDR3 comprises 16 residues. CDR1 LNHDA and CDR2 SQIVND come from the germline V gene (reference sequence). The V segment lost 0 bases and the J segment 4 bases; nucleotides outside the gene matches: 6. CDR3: CASSIDAGTGPETQYF. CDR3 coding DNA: TGTGCCAGTAGTATAGACGCCGGGACAGGGCCAGAGACCCAGTACTTC.

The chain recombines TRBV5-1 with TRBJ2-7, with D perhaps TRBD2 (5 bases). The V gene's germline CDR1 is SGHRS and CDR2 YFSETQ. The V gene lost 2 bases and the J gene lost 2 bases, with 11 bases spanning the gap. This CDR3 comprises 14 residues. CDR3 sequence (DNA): TGCGCCAGCAGCTTTGGAAGGGAGACCTACGAGCAGTACTTC. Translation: CASSFGRETYEQYF.

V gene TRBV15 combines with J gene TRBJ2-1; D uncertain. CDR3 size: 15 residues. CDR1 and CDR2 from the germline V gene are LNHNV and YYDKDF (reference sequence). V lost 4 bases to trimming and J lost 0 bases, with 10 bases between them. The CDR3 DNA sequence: TGTGCCACCAGCAAAGATAGGTACTCCTACAATGAGCAGTTCTTC. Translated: CATSKDRYSYNEQFF.

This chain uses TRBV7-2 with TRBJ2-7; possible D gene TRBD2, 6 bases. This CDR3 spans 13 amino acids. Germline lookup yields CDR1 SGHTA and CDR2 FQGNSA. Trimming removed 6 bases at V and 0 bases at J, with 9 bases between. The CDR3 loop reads CASRSGVSYEQYF. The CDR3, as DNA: TGTGCCAGCAGGTCGGGGGTCTCCTACGAGCAGTACTTC.

As DNA, the CDR3 is TGTGCCACCGGACAGACCAATCAGCCCCAGCATTTT. Translation: CATGQTNQPQHF. The chain links TRBV5-8 to TRBJ1-5; weak D call: TRBD1 (6 bases). Germline loops: CDR1 SGHTS, CDR2 YDEGEE. The CDR3 spans 12 residues. With 9 bases removed from V and 3 bases from J, the gap between germline ends came to 10 bases.

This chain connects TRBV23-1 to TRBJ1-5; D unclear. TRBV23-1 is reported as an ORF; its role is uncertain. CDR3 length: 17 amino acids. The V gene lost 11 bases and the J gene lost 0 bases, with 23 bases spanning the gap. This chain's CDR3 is CAPAQYSQHHSNQPQHF. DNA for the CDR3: TGCGCCCCCGCTCAGTACAGTCAGCACCATAGCAATCAGCCCCAGCATTTT.

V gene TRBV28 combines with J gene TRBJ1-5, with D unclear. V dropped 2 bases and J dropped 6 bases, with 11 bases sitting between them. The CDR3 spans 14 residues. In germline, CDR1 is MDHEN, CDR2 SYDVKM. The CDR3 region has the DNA TGTGCCAGCAGTTTAGGGCAGATCCGTCAGCCCCAGCATTTT. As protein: CASSLGQIRQPQHF.

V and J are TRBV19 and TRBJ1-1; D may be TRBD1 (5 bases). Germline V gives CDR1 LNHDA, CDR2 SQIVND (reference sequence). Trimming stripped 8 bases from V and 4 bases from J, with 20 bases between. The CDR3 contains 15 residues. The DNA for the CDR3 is TGTGCCAGTGTAAACTCCCAGGGACGAGGCACTGAAGCTTTCTTT. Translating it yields CASVNSQGRGTEAFF.